These 17 T cell receptor beta chains were all obtained from the same sample, sequenced in a study of T cells in tuberculosis. The method was immunoSEQ multiplex PCR; TCRdb's version includes in-frame clones alone and lacks a portion of them. The data show 70,000 to 95,000 clones, roughly 90% seen once. Thawed, overnight-rested PBMC were stained with GMM-loaded CD1B tetramer, viability dye and anti-CD3, then sorted. The lipid loaded on the CD1B tetramers was C32 glucose monomycolate from Rhodococcus equi. Sequencing input: CD1b-GMM tetramer-negative cells sorted from PBMCs. These receptor sequences come from an adult woman with latent tuberculosis.

This clone occurred once. The chain carries TRBV23-1 and TRBJ2-7; D is possibly TRBD2 (5 bases). TRBV23-1 is assigned to the ORF class and has an uncertain function. The CDR3 runs to 14 residues. The V end was cut by 5 bases, the J end by 6 bases, with 17 bases between. CDR3 loop: CASSTAAVFFEQYV. In DNA form, the CDR3 reads TGCGCCAGCAGTACCGCAGCGGTTTTTTTCGAGCAGTACGTC.

This clone has only one observation. The V and J genes are TRBV27 and TRBJ2-1; 12 bases are a match to TRBD1. The ends lost 8 bases at V and 14 bases at J; junction bases unmatched: 22. Germline V lookup: CDR1 MNHEY, CDR2 SMNVEV (reference sequence). CDR3 size: 17 residues. CDR3 nucleotide sequence: TGTGCCAGCCGAAGTTTGGATGGGACAGGGGGCCCATTCACTAAGTTCTTC. It specifies CASRSLDGTGGPFTKFF.

The genes are TRBV27 and TRBJ1-1; D is ambiguous. Looked up from germline, CDR1 is MNHEY and CDR2 is SMNVEV (reference sequence). This CDR3 has 14 residues. V lost 7 bases and J 4 bases, leaving 16 bases between the germline ends. The CDR3 DNA sequence: TGTGCCAGCATGGCGAGGGTGTTGTCCACTGAAGCTTTCTTT. Its translation: CASMARVLSTEAFF.

The rearrangement joins TRBV7-9 to TRBJ2-3; D is perhaps TRBD2 (6 bases). Germline CDR1 is SEHNR and CDR2 is FQNEAQ (reference sequence). V dropped 7 bases and J dropped 4 bases, with 15 bases sitting between them. This CDR3 comprises 14 residues. Here the CDR3 reads CASITGGTSDTQYF. CDR3 DNA: TGTGCCAGCATTACCGGGGGTACTTCAGATACGCAGTATTTT.

The rearrangement links TRBV4-3 to TRBJ1-1; a weak D match, TRBD1 (6 bases). CDR1 LGHNA and CDR2 YSLEER come from the germline V gene. CDR3 length: 18 amino acids. Trimming removed 0 bases at V and 4 bases at J, with 21 bases between. The CDR3 DNA follows: TGCGCCAGCAGCCAAGATTTGGGAGGGGGGTACACGGGCACTGAAGCTTTCTTT. Protein: CASSQDLGGGYTGTEAFF.

The chain is built from TRBV18 and TRBJ1-1, with 7 bases matching TRBD1. The CDR3 is made up of 17 amino acids. The V and J ends lost 1 base and 1 base, in that order; junction bases with no gene match: 9. Looked up from germline, CDR1 is KGHSH and CDR2 is LQKENI. The DNA for the CDR3 is TGTGCCAGCTCACCACTCCCCACCGGGACAGCGAACACTGAAGCTTTCTTT. It yields the protein CASSPLPTGTANTEAFF.

This chain joins TRBV11-2 and TRBJ1-1; D unclear. The CDR3 loop spans 13 amino acids. The V gene's germline CDR1 is SGHAT and CDR2 FQNNGV. V was trimmed by 2 bases and J by 6 bases, leaving 10 bases between them. The CDR3 reads CASSLTVAPEAFF. CDR3 sequence (DNA): TGTGCCAGCAGCTTAACGGTTGCCCCTGAAGCTTTCTTT.

This CDR3 is CATGHDGAAGELFF. The CDR3 coding sequence is TGTGCGACCGGTCATGATGGGGCGGCCGGGGAGCTGTTTTTT. V gene TRBV28 combines with J gene TRBJ2-2, with TRBD1 as a possible D gene (5 bases). The CDR3 runs 14 residues. Germline-derived CDR1 and CDR2 are MDHEN and SYDVKM.

V gene TRBV12-5 combines with J gene TRBJ2-1, with D perhaps matching TRBD1 (6 bases). The V end was cut by 6 bases, the J end by 5 bases, with 17 bases between. This CDR3 region has 15 residues. CDR1 and CDR2 (germline): LGHNT, FRNRAP. DNA for the CDR3: TGTGCTAGTGGCCTCGGGACACTATACCACAATGAGCAGTTCTTC. It translates to CASGLGTLYHNEQFF.

This chain connects TRBV19 to TRBJ1-6; D is unresolved. Germline lookup yields CDR1 LNHDA and CDR2 SQIVND (reference sequence). This CDR3 comprises 15 residues. The germline V and J ends were trimmed by 4 bases and 7 bases, with 14 bases remaining between them. Here the CDR3 DNA reads TGTGCCAGTAGTACCAAACAATTCTCGAATTCACCCCTCCACTTT. Translated, it gives CASSTKQFSNSPLHF.

This sequence joins TRBV7-9 and TRBJ1-2, with 7 positions matching TRBD1. CDR1 is SEHNR, CDR2 FQNEAQ, per germline (reference sequence). The CDR3 has 17 amino acids. Trimming cost V 1 base and J 2 bases; bases outside gene matches: 10. CDR3 sequence: CASSLGGKGALNYGYTF. CDR3 bases: TGTGCCAGCAGCTTAGGGGGCAAGGGGGCGCTGAACTATGGCTACACCTTC. Full variable domain (rest looked up from reference TRBV7-9 and TRBJ1-2): DTGVSQNPRHKITKRGQNVTFRCDPISEHNRLYWYRQTLGQGPEFLTYFQNEAQLEKSRLLSDRFSAERPKGSFSTLEIQRTEQGDSAMYLCASSLGGKGALNYGYTFGSGTRLTVV.

CDR3 loop: CASSRASTSPYNEQFF. For the CDR3, the DNA is TGTGCCAGTAGCAGGGCCTCAACGAGTCCCTACAATGAGCAGTTCTTC. The chain couples TRBV19 to TRBJ2-1; D is perhaps TRBD1 (5 bases). V lost 6 bases to trimming and J lost 2 bases, with 17 bases between them. Germline V gives CDR1 LNHDA, CDR2 SQIVND (reference sequence). The CDR3 has 16 amino acids.

This sequence joins TRBV11-2 and TRBJ2-5; tentative D call: TRBD2 (6 bases). The CDR3 sequence is 19 residues long. With 0 bases removed from V and 3 bases from J, the gap between germline ends came to 23 bases. Germline CDR1 reads SGHAT; CDR2 reads FQNNGV. The CDR3 sequence: CASSLDLARTLPPEETQYF. The DNA of the CDR3 is TGTGCCAGCAGCTTAGATCTAGCGAGGACACTCCCGCCCGAAGAGACCCAGTACTTC.

The rearrangement joins TRBV7-6 to TRBJ2-1; TRBD1 matches at 10 bases. The CDR3 spans 16 residues. V dropped 0 bases and J dropped 9; count of bases not matched to a gene: 8. Germline V gene data show CDR1 as SGHVS and CDR2 as FNYEAQ. The CDR3 DNA reads TGTGCCAGCAGCTTAGCGGACAGGGGGAGTCGTAGTGAGCAGTTCTTC. As protein: CASSLADRGSRSEQFF.

This clone showed up just once. This chain links TRBV18 with TRBJ1-1; possibly TRBD1 for D (5 bases). CDR1 is KGHSH, CDR2 LQKENI, per germline. Trimming took 3 bases from V and 2 from J, leaving 10 bases between them. The length of the CDR3 is 14 residues. CDR3 sequence reads: CASSPRQLNTEAFF. DNA of the CDR3: TGTGCCAGCTCACCCAGACAGTTAAACACTGAAGCTTTCTTT.

In regard to this clone: One end of the junction is discordant with germline, which a read error may explain. This chain uses TRBV7-7 with TRBJ2-5; D possibly corresponds to TRBD1 (6 bases). CDR3 length equals 14 residues. CDR1 is SSHAT and CDR2 is FNYEAQ in the germline V gene (reference sequence). This chain's CDR3 is CASSLSSGVETQYF. CDR3 DNA sequence: TGTGCTAGCAGCTTATCCTCAGGGGTAGAGACCCAGTACTTC. The complete variable domain, with remaining parts taken from reference TRBV7-7 and TRBJ2-5, reads GAGVSQSPRYKVTKRGQDVTLRCDPISSHATLYWYQQALGQGPEFLTYFNYEAQPDKSGLPSDRFSAERPEGSISTLTIQRTEQRDSAMYRCASSLSSGVETQYFGPGTRLLVL.

The chain carries TRBV6-1 and TRBJ1-2; D is possibly TRBD1 (5 bases). CDR3 size: 15 residues. Germline V gene sequence: CDR1 MNHNS, CDR2 SASEGT. V shed 4 bases and J shed 0 bases, with 12 bases lying between them. Here the CDR3 DNA reads TGTGCCAGCAGTGGATCAGGGTGGGCTAACTATGGCTACACCTTC. Translation: CASSGSGWANYGYTF.